The 12 T cell receptor beta chains below all came from one sample that was sequenced in a study of T cell changes during pregnancy in multiple sclerosis (dated by TCRdb to between 2017 and 2020). The protocol used for the library was the immunoSEQ multiplex PCR assay. The table comes from immuneACCESS by way of TCRdb, which keeps in-frame sequences with V and J called. Part of the clones is missing from these tables; in studies checked, under half for an unresolved V gene and the rest for unknown reasons. The sample table records tens of thousands of clones; 85% to 95% of these occur just once. 1.5% to 2.5% of the sample rests with the top ten. The sequencing here drew on peripheral blood, taken in the third trimester of pregnancy. The receptors were gathered from a female donor in good health, enrolled as a control in a pregnancy study.

This chain's CDR3 is CASSLNPGRTSHNEQFF. CDR3 in DNA: TGTGCCAGCAGCTTAAATCCAGGTCGGACTAGCCACAATGAGCAGTTCTTC. This chain joins TRBV7-4 and TRBJ2-1, with 8 bases matching TRBD2. The CDR3 extends over 17 amino acids. Trimming cost V 2 bases and J 5 bases; bases outside gene matches: 11. CDR1 SGHVT and CDR2 SQSDAQ come from the germline V gene.

The V gene is TRBV7-9, the J gene TRBJ2-5; 10 nucleotides agree with TRBD2. J gave up 6 bases and V 8 bases, and 9 bases lay outside the gene matches. There are 14 residues in the CDR3. From germline, CDR1 is SEHNR and CDR2 FQNEAQ (reference sequence). DNA of the CDR3: TGTGCCAGCTCAGGAGCGGGGGGGATTAAGACCCAGTACTTC. Its translation: CASSGAGGIKTQYF.

The chain is built from TRBV14 and TRBJ2-7, with TRBD1 identical over 9 bases. There are 22 residues in the CDR3. V lost 3 bases and J lost 0; bases outside the gene matches: 24. CDR1 SGHDN and CDR2 FVKESK come from the germline V gene. CDR3 DNA: TGTGCCAGCAGCCACGGGATCACAGGGGGCTCCATCCCAGGAAAAAGCTCCTACGAGCAGTACTTC. Residues: CASSHGITGGSIPGKSSYEQYF.

The chain has TRBV18 and TRBJ2-2, with unresolved D. The germline V and J ends were trimmed by 1 base and 0 bases, with 12 bases remaining between them. From germline, CDR1 is KGHSH and CDR2 LQKENI. The CDR3 extends over 17 amino acids. This CDR3 is CASSPLATTANTGELFF. As DNA, the CDR3 is TGTGCCAGCTCACCACTCGCAACTACCGCGAACACCGGGGAGCTGTTTTTT. The full variable domain, in which reference TRBV18 and TRBJ2-2 provide the parts outside the CDR3, is NAGVMQNPRHLVRRRGQEARLRCSPMKGHSHVYWYRQLPEEGLKFMVYLQKENIIDESGMPKERFSAEFPKEGPSILRIQQVVRGDSAAYFCASSPLATTANTGELFFGEGSRLTVL.

This clone was detected once. The chain links TRBV30 to TRBJ2-3, with 7 bases that match TRBD2. The CDR3 loop spans 16 amino acids. Trimming removed 5 bases from V and 6 bases from J; junction bases left unmatched: 17. Germline V CDR1 and CDR2: GTSNPN, SVGIG (reference sequence). CDR3 in DNA: TGTGCCTGGGGCGAACCTAGCGGAGGTTCTTGGGATACGCAGTATTTT. Translated, it gives CAWGEPSGGSWDTQYF.

The rearrangement links TRBV9 to TRBJ2-7, with 9 nucleotides matching TRBD1. J gave up 5 bases and V 5 bases, and 8 bases lay outside the gene matches. CDR1 is SGDLS, CDR2 YYNGEE, per germline. The CDR3 contains 14 residues. The CDR3 sequence: CASSFRDRDNEQYF. The CDR3 coding sequence is TGTGCCAGCAGTTTCCGGGACAGGGACAACGAGCAGTACTTC.

This sequence joins TRBV30 and TRBJ2-7; 7 bases match TRBD2. With 6 bases clipped from V and 3 bases from J, the junction kept 11 bases outside the gene matches. The CDR3 length is 14 residues. Germline CDR1 GTSNPN, CDR2 SVGIG (reference sequence). The CDR3 nucleotides are TGTGCCTGTCAACCCGGACTAGTAGGCTACGAGCAGTACTTC. Amino acids: CACQPGLVGYEQYF.

The J gene is TRBJ2-1, the V gene TRBV18, with TRBD1 identical over 8 bases. CDR1 is KGHSH and CDR2 is LQKENI in the germline V gene. This CDR3 spans 13 amino acids. The V segment lost 5 bases and the J segment 6 bases; nucleotides outside the gene matches: 3. The CDR3 spells CASSAGGGNEQFF. The CDR3 nucleotides are TGTGCCAGCTCAGCAGGGGGCGGCAATGAGCAGTTCTTC.

The V and J genes are TRBV4-3 and TRBJ2-3, with D perhaps TRBD2 (5 bases). With 1 base removed from V and 4 bases from J, the gap between germline ends came to 9 bases. The CDR3 length is 14 residues. CDR1 and CDR2 (germline): LGHNA, YSLEER. CDR3 DNA sequence: TGCGCCAGCAGCCAAGGGGGTAGCGCAGATACGCAGTATTTT. Protein product: CASSQGGSADTQYF.

The rearrangement links TRBV9 to TRBJ2-7; 9 bases are a match to TRBD2. The CDR3 spans 16 residues. V lost 0 bases to trimming and J lost 4 bases; unmatched junction nucleotides: 8. Germline CDR1 and CDR2: SGDLS and YYNGEE. The CDR3 is CASSVGGSGGRYEQYF. The CDR3 DNA follows: TGTGCCAGCAGCGTAGGGGGTAGCGGGGGCCGTTACGAGCAGTACTTC.

This chain connects TRBV4-1 to TRBJ2-5, with 11 nucleotides matching TRBD2. The CDR3 is 16 amino acids. The V gene end was trimmed by 3 bases and the J gene end by 2 bases; junction bases not matched to a gene: 5. Germline-derived CDR1 and CDR2 are MGHRA and YSYEKL. The CDR3 DNA is TGCGCCAGCAGCCACCTGGGACTAGCGGAACAAGAGACCCAGTACTTC. Translation: CASSHLGLAEQETQYF.

This chain uses TRBV28 with TRBJ1-5; a possible D gene is TRBD1 (6 bases). V lost 4 bases to trimming and J lost 3 bases, with 10 bases between them. The V gene's germline CDR1 is MDHEN and CDR2 SYDVKM. This CDR3 region has 14 residues. CDR3 nucleotides: TGTGCCAGCAGTTGGGGGCGTCACAATCAGCCCCAGCATTTT. Encoded protein: CASSWGRHNQPQHF.